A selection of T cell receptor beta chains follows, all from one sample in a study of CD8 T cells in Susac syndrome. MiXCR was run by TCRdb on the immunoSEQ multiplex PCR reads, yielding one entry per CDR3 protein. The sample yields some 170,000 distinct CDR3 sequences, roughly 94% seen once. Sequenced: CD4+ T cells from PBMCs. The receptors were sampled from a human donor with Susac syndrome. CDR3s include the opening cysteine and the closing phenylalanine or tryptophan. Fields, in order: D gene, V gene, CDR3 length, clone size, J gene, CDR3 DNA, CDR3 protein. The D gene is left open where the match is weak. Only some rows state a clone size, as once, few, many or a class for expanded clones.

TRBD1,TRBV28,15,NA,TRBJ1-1,TGTGCCAGCAGTTCGACAGGGTCGCCGAACACTGAAGCTTTCTTT,CASSSTGSPNTEAFF
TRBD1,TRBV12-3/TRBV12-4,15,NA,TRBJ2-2,TGTGCCAGCAGTCCGCGGACAGGGAGTGACGGGGAGCTGTTTTTT,CASSPRTGSDGELFF
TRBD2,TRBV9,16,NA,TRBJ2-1,TGTGCCAGCAGCGCCCTAAGCGGGACCTCCTACAATGAGCAGTTCTTC,CASSALSGTSYNEQFF
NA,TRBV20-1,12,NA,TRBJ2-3,TGCAGTGCAACCTCGCCCGGAGATACGCAGTATTTT,CSATSPGDTQYF
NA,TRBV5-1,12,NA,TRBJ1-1,TGCGCCAGCAGCTTCCTACAGGGAGCGGCTTTCTTT,CASSFLQGAAFF
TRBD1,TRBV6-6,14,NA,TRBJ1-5,TGTGCCAGCCTAAAGGGACAGAGCAATCAGCCCCAGCATTTT,CASLKGQSNQPQHF
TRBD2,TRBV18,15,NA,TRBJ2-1,TGTGCCAGCTCATCGGGACTAGCGGGAGGCAATGAGCAGTTCTTC,CASSSGLAGGNEQFF
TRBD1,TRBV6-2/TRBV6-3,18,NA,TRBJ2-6,TGTGCCAGCAGTTACTCGAAGGGACAGGTCTCTGGGGCCAACGTCCTGACTTTC,CASSYSKGQVSGANVLTF
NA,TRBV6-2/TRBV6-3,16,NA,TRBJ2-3,TGTGCCAGCAGTTACTACGTGAAGGGAGGATCGGATACGCAGTATTTT,CASSYYVKGGSDTQYF
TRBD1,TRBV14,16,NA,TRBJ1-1,TGTGCCAGCAGCCAAATGACAGGGGCCGAGAACACTGAAGCTTTCTTT,CASSQMTGAENTEAFF
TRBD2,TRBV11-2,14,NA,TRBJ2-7,TGTGCCAGCAGCGGGGTCCTAGCGGGACACGAGCAGTACTTC,CASSGVLAGHEQYF
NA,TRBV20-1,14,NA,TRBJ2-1,TGCAGTGCTAGCTCAGGGGTCTCCTACAATGAGCAGTTCTTC,CSASSGVSYNEQFF
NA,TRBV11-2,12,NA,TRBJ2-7,TGTGCCAGCAGCCCCGGTTTCCACGAGCAGTACTTC,CASSPGFHEQYF
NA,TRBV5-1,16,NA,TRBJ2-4,TGCGCCAGCAGCTTATGGTCTTTAATAGCCAAAAACATTCAGTACTTC,CASSLWSLIAKNIQYF
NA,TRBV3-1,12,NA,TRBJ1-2,TGTGCCAGCAGCCAAGTCTCTCGTGGCTACACCTTC,CASSQVSRGYTF
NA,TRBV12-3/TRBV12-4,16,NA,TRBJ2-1,TGTGCCAGCAGTTGGGGATATTCGACGGGATACAATGAGCAGTTCTTC,CASSWGYSTGYNEQFF
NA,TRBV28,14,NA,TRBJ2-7,TGTGCCAGCCATCCGGGTAGCGCGACCTACGAGCAGTACTTC,CASHPGSATYEQYF
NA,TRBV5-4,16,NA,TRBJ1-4,TGTGCCAGCAGCGATACGAACTTGGACAGTAATGAAAAACTGTTTTTT,CASSDTNLDSNEKLFF
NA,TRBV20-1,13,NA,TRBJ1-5,TGCAGTGCCGGAAGGGGGGGCGGTCAGCCCCAGCATTTT,CSAGRGGGQPQHF
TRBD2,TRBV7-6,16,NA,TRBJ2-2,TGTGCCAGCAGCTTATATGCTAGCGGGAACACCGGGGAGCTGTTTTTT,CASSLYASGNTGELFF
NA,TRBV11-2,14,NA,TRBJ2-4,TGTGCCAGCAGCTCTAACAGGGTCAAAAACATTCAGTACTTC,CASSSNRVKNIQYF
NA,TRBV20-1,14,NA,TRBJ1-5,TGCAGTGCTCGAGCGGGAGGTAGCAATCAGCCCCAGCATTTT,CSARAGGSNQPQHF
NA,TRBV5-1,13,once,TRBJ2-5,TGCGCCAGCAGTTTGGACACCAAAGAGACCCAGTACTTC,CASSLDTKETQYF
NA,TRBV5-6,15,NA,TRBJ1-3,TGTGCCAGCAGGAGGCAGGGGCGCGGTGGAAACACCATATATTTT,CASRRQGRGGNTIYF
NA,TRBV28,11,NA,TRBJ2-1,TGTGCCAGTGGGAGCGCTCTTGAGCAGTTCTTC,CASGSALEQFF
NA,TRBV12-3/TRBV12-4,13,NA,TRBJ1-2,TGTGCCAGCAGTTTAGAGGGTTGGAACGGCTACACCTTC,CASSLEGWNGYTF
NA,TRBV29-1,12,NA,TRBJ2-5,TGCAGCGTTGAACCAGACCCGGAGACCCAGTACTTC,CSVEPDPETQYF
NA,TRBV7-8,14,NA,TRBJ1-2,TGTGCCAGCAGCTTACTTCGGGGTTCTTCGGGCTACACCTTC,CASSLLRGSSGYTF
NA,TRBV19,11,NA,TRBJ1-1,TGTGCCAGTAGTGCAGACACTGAAGCTTTCTTT,CASSADTEAFF
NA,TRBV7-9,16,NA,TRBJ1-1,TGTGCCAGCAGCTCGTCGCCAGGGTATCGCGGCACTGAAGCTTTCTTT,CASSSSPGYRGTEAFF
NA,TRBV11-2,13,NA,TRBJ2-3,TGTGCCAGCAGCTTAGATGTGGAGGCTACGCAGTATTTT,CASSLDVEATQYF
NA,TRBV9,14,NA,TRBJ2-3,TGTGCCAGCAGCGTAGACGGGGGCACAGATACGCAGTATTTT,CASSVDGGTDTQYF
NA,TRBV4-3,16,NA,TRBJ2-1,TGCGCCAGCAGCCCCGGGCCAATGTCCTCCTACAATGAGCAGTTCTTC,CASSPGPMSSYNEQFF
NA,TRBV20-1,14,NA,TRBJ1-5,TGCAGTGCTAGAGATCCAGGTAGCAATCAGCCCCAGCATTTT,CSARDPGSNQPQHF
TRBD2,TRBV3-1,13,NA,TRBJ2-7,TGTGCCAGCAGCCAAGGGGCGGGGGTCGAGCAGTACTTC,CASSQGAGVEQYF
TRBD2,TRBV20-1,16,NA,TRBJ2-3,TGCAGTGCTAGGAGTCTTAGCGGGAGGGCCCCAGATACGCAGTATTTT,CSARSLSGRAPDTQYF
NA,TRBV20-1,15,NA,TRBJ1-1,TGCAGTGCTAGAGATCGGCGACAGGCGAACACTGAAGCTTTCTTT,CSARDRRQANTEAFF
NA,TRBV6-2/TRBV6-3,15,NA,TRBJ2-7,TGTGCCAGCAGTTACGGCCCGGGGCTCACCTACGAGCAGTACTTC,CASSYGPGLTYEQYF
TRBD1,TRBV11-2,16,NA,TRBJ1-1,TGTGCCAGCAGCTCGGACACCGGGACAGGGGCCACTGAAGCTTTCTTT,CASSSDTGTGATEAFF
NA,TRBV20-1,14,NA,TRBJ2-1,TGCAGTGCTAGACGGGCTCCCCTACGCAATGAGCAGTTCTTC,CSARRAPLRNEQFF
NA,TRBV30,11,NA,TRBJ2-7,TGTGCCTGGGGACTTCTCTACGAGCAGTACTTC,CAWGLLYEQYF
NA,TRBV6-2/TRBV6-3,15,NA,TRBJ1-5,TGTGCCAGCAGGAAGAGTCTGGCAGATATGCGGCCCCAGCATTTT,CASRKSLADMRPQHF